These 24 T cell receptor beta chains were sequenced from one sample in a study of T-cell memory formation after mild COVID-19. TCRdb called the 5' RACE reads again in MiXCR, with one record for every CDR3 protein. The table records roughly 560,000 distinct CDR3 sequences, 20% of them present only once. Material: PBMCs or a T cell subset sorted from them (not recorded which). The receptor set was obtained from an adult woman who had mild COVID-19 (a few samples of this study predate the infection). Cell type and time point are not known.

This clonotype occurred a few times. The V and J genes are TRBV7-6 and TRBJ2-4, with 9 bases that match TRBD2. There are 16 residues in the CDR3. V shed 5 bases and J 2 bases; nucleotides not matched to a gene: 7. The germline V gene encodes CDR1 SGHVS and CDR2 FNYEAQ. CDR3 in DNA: TGTGCCAGCAGCCCGCGCGGGGGGGCGCCCAAAAACATTCAGTACTTC. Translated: CASSPRGGAPKNIQYF.

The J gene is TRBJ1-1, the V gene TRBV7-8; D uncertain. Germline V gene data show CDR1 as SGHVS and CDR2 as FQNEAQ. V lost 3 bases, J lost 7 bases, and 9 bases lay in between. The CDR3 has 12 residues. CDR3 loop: CASSFAESEAFF. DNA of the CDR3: TGTGCCAGCAGCTTCGCCGAGAGTGAAGCTTTCTTT. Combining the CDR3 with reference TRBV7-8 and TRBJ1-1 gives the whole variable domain GAGVSQSPRYKVAKRGQDVALRCDPISGHVSLFWYQQALGQGPEFLTYFQNEAQLDKSGLPSDRFFAERPEGSVSTLKIQRTQQEDSAVYLCASSFAESEAFFGQGTRLTVV.

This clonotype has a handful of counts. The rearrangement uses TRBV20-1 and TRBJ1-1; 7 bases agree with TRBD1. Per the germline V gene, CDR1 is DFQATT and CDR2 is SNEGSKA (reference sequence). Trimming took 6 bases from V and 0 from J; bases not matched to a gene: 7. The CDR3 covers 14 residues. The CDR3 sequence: CSAQGGDMNTEAFF. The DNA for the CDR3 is TGCAGTGCCCAGGGGGGGGACATGAACACTGAAGCTTTCTTT.

The CDR3 region is CASSVGGEVRNYGYTF. CDR3 DNA sequence: TGTGCCAGCAGCGTAGGAGGCGAGGTGAGGAACTATGGCTACACCTTC. The J gene is TRBJ1-2, the V gene TRBV9; D gene uncertain. V lost 0 bases and J lost 2, with 14 bases in between. Germline assignment: CDR1 SGDLS and CDR2 YYNGEE. This CDR3 comprises 16 residues.

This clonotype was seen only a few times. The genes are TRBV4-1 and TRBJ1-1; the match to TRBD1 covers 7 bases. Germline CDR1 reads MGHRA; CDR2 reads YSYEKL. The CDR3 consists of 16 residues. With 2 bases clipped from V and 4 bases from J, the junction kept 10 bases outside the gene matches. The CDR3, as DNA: TGCGCCAGCAGCCAATCGACAGGGAGATGGGGCACTGAAGCTTTCTTT. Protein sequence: CASSQSTGRWGTEAFF.

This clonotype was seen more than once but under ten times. CDR3: CAISGTGNEKLFF. As DNA, the CDR3 is TGTGCCATCAGTGGGACGGGGAATGAAAAACTGTTTTTT. This sequence joins TRBV10-3 and TRBJ1-4; no firm D call. CDR1 is ENHRY and CDR2 is SYGVKD in the germline V gene. V was shortened by 4 bases and J by 5 bases, with 8 bases between the two germline ends. This CDR3 has 13 residues.

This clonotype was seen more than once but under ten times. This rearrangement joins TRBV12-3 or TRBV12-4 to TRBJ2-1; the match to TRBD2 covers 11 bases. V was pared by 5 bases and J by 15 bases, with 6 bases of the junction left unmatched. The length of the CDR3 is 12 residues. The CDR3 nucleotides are TGTGCCAGCAGTCCAACTAGCGGGAGACGGTTCTTC. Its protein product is CASSPTSGRRFF.

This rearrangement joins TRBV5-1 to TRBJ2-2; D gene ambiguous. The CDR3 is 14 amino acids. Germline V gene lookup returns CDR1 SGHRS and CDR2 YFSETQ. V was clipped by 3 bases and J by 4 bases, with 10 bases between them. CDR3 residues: CASSSSTSTGELFF. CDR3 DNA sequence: TGCGCCAGCAGCTCCTCAACCTCCACCGGGGAGCTGTTTTTT.

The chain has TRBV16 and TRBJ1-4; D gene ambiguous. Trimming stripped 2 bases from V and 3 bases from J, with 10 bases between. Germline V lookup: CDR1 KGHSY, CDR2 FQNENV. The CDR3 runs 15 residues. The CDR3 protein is CASSQNSQSNEKLFF. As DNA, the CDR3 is TGTGCCAGCAGCCAAAACTCGCAGTCTAATGAAAAACTGTTTTTT.

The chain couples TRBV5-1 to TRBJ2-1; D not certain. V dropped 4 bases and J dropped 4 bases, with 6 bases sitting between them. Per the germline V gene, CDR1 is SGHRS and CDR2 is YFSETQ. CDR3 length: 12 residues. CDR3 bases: TGCGCCAGCAGCACCCATTACAATGAGCAGTTCTTC. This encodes CASSTHYNEQFF. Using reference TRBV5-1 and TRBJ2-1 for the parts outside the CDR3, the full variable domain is KAGVTQTPRYLIKTRGQQVTLSCSPISGHRSVSWYQQTPGQGLQFLFEYFSETQRNKGNFPGRFSGRQFSNSRSEMNVSTLELGDSALYLCASSTHYNEQFFGPGTRLTVL.

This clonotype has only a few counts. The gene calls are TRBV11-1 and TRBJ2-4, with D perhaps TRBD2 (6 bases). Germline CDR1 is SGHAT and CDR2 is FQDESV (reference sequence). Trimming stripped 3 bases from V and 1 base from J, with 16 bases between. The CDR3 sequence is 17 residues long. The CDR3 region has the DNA TGTGCCAGCAGCTTGACTCGGGGACGGGGGGCCAAAAACATTCAGTACTTC. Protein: CASSLTRGRGAKNIQYF.

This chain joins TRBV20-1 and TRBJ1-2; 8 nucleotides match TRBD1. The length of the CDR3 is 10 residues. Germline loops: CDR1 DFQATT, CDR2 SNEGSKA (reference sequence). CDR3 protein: CTVGGQGHTF. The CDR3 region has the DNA TGCACCGTGGGAGGACAGGGTCACACCTTC.

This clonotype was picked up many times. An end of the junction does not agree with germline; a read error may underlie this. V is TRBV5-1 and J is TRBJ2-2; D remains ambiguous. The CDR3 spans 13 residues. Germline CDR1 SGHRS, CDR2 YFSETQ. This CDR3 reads CASSSQNTGELFF. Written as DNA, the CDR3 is TGTGCCAGCAGCTCGCAGAACACCGGGGAGCTGTTTTTT.

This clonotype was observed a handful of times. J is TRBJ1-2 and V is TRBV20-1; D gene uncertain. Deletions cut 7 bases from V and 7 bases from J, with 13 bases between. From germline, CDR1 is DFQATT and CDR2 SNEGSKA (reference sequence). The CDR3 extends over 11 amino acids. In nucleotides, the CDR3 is TGCAGTGGGGGAAGTTTCGGTGGCTACACCTTC. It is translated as CSGGSFGGYTF.

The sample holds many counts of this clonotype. The CDR3 coding sequence is TGTGCCAGTATCAGGGGGACTACCCACAATGAGCAGTTCTTC. This sequence encodes CASIRGTTHNEQFF. This chain links TRBV6-1 with TRBJ2-1; D is possibly TRBD1 or TRBD2 (7 bases each). CDR3 length: 14 residues. The germline V and J ends were trimmed by 9 bases and 5 bases, with 17 bases remaining between them. CDR1 and CDR2 (germline): MNHNS, SASEGT.

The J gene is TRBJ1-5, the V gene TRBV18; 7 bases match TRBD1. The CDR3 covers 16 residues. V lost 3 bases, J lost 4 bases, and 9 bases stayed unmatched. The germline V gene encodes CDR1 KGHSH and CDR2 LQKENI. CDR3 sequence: CASSPERTGTNQPQHF. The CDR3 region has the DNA TGTGCCAGCTCACCGGAAAGGACAGGTACTAATCAGCCCCAGCATTTT.

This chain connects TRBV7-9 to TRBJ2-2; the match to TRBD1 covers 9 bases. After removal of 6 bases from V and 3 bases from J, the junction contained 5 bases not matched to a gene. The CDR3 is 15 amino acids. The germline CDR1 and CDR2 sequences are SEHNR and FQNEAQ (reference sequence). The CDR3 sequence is CASRFRDRDTGELFF. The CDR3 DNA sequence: TGTGCCAGCAGGTTCCGGGACAGGGACACCGGGGAGCTGTTTTTT.

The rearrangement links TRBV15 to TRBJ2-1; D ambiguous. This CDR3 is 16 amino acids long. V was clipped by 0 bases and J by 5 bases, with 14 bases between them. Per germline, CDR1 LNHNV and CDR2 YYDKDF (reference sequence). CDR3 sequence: CATSRDRTAPNNEQFF. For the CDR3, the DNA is TGTGCCACCAGCAGAGATAGAACCGCCCCCAACAATGAGCAGTTCTTC.

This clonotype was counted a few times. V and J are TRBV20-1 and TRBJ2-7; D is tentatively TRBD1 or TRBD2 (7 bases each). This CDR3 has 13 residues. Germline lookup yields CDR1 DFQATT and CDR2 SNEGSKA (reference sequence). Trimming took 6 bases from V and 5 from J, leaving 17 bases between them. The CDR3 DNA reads TGCAGTGCAGGGGGCGGGAGCGCCCACGAGCAGTACTTC. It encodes CSAGGGSAHEQYF.

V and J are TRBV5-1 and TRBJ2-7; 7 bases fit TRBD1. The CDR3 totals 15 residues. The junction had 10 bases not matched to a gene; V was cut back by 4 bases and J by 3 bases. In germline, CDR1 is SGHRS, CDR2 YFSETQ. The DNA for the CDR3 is TGCGCCAGCAGCAAGTCCCGGGACAGAATCTACGAGCAGTACTTC. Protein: CASSKSRDRIYEQYF.

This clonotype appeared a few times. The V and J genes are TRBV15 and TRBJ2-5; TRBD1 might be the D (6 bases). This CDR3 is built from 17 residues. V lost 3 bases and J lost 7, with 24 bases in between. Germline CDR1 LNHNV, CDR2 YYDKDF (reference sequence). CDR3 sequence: CATSRASMGQRVVTQYF. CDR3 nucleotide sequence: TGTGCCACCAGCAGGGCTTCGATGGGACAAAGGGTTGTGACCCAGTACTTC.

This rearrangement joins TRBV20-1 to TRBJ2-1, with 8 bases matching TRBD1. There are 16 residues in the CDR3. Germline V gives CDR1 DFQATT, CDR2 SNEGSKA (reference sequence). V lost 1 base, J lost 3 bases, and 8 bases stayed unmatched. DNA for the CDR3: TGCAGTGCTAGAGCCCAACAGGGGGGTGACTACAATGAGCAGTTCTTC. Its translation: CSARAQQGGDYNEQFF.

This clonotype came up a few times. For the CDR3, the DNA is TGTGCCAGCAGCCAAGCCCTTCTAGCGGGAGACAATGAGCAGTTCTTC. Its translation is CASSQALLAGDNEQFF. V is TRBV3-1 and J is TRBJ2-1, with TRBD2 matching 10 bases. Germline CDR1 reads LGHDT; CDR2 reads YNNKEL (reference sequence). The CDR3 has 16 residues. The V segment lost 1 base and the J segment 5 bases; nucleotides outside the gene matches: 5.

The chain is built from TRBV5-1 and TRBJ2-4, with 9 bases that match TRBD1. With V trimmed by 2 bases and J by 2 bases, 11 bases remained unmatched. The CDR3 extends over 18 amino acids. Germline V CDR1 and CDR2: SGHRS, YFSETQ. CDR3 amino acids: CASSFFSGTGFSKNIQYF. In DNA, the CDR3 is TGCGCCAGCAGCTTTTTTTCCGGGACAGGGTTTTCCAAAAACATTCAGTACTTC.